A single sample gave rise to the 21 T cell receptor beta chains below, sequenced in a study of monozygotic twins with inflammatory bowel disease. Reprocessing the 5' RACE reads, TCRdb reports a single entry for every CDR3 protein and omits DNA. This table holds roughly 200,000 distinct CDR3 sequences. Source material: blood. The source is a human donor with ulcerative colitis or Crohn's disease, or a healthy co-twin of an affected twin (not recorded which).

This sequence joins TRBV20-1 and TRBJ2-7; lacking DNA, the TRBD1 call made by TCRdb goes unchecked. The V gene's germline CDR1 is DFQATT and CDR2 SNEGSKA (reference sequence). The CDR3 sequence is 15 residues long. The CDR3 spells CSARDDQGLLLEQYF.

The chain joins TRBV7-2 to TRBJ1-5; without DNA, the TCRdb call of TRBD1 cannot be checked. Germline CDR1 reads SGHTA; CDR2 reads FQGNSA. The CDR3 is made up of 14 amino acids. CDR3: CASSTDRAFKPQHF.

The genes are TRBV6-1 and TRBJ2-7; TCRdb outputs TRBD1, but without DNA this stays unchecked. This CDR3 has 15 amino acids. The germline CDR1 and CDR2 sequences are MNHNS and SASEGT. CDR3 sequence reads: CASSDGQGYRYEQYF.

The chain has TRBV5-5 and TRBJ2-5; no DNA is available, so the TRBD1 call from TCRdb remains unchecked. The CDR3 totals 17 residues. Germline CDR1 and CDR2: SGHKS and YYEKEE (reference sequence). This CDR3 is CASSSVPNDRAGETQYF.

The chain has TRBV20-1 and TRBJ1-5; TCRdb returns TRBD1, unconfirmable since there is no DNA. This CDR3 spans 14 amino acids. Germline V gives CDR1 DFQATT, CDR2 SNEGSKA (reference sequence). The chain's CDR3 is CSATQGAQNQPQHF.

The genes are TRBV5-1 and TRBJ2-7. CDR1 is SGHRS and CDR2 is YFSETQ in the germline V gene. CDR3 length equals 12 residues. CDR3 region: CASSFSGYEQYF.

The chain couples TRBV18 to TRBJ1-6; TCRdb names TRBD1, which stays unverified in the absence of DNA. Germline assignment: CDR1 KGHSH and CDR2 LQKENI. The CDR3 spans 18 residues. The CDR3 loop is CASSGKPINTGANSPLHF. The full variable domain, in which reference TRBV18 and TRBJ1-6 provide the parts outside the CDR3, is NAGVMQNPRHLVRRRGQEARLRCSPMKGHSHVYWYRQLPEEGLKFMVYLQKENIIDESGMPKERFSAEFPKEGPSILRIQQVVRGDSAAYFCASSGKPINTGANSPLHFGNGTRLTVT.

This CDR3 is CASSSPDRGGYMNTEAFF. The chain has TRBV5-1 and TRBJ1-1; as DNA is missing, the TRBD1 call by TCRdb cannot be tested. Germline CDR1 and CDR2: SGHRS and YFSETQ. The CDR3 is 18 amino acids.

The rearrangement uses TRBV5-1 and TRBJ2-3; TCRdb indicates TRBD1, and absent DNA this call remains unverified. In germline, CDR1 is SGHRS, CDR2 YFSETQ. The CDR3 spans 15 residues. The CDR3 loop is CASSLNRGGTDTQYF.

J is TRBJ2-5 and V is TRBV14; TCRdb outputs TRBD1, but without DNA this stays unchecked. The CDR3 covers 16 residues. Looked up from germline, CDR1 is SGHDN and CDR2 is FVKESK. The chain's CDR3 is CASSQDPPILAGTQYF.

CDR3 in amino acids: CASSLSSQSYEQYF. The chain uses TRBV7-7 and TRBJ2-7. This CDR3 has 14 amino acids. CDR1 SSHAT and CDR2 FNYEAQ come from the germline V gene (reference sequence). Filled out from reference TRBV7-7 and TRBJ2-7, the complete variable domain reads GAGVSQSPRYKVTKRGQDVTLRCDPISSHATLYWYQQALGQGPEFLTYFNYEAQPDKSGLPSDRFSAERPEGSISTLTIQRTEQRDSAMYRCASSLSSQSYEQYFGPGTRLTVT.

The chain has TRBV6-5 and TRBJ1-1. Germline V gene data show CDR1 as MNHEY and CDR2 as SVGAGI. The CDR3 is 15 amino acids. CDR3 protein: CASSYQEGMNTEAFF.

The genes are TRBV24-1 and TRBJ1-2; checking the TCRdb D call of TRBD1 is not possible without DNA. The CDR3 loop spans 15 amino acids. The germline V gene has CDR1 KGHDR and CDR2 SFDVKD. The CDR3 sequence: CATSDLQGPNYGYTF.

The chain has TRBV18 and TRBJ2-5; TCRdb proposes TRBD1, but this gene call is untestable without DNA. The CDR3 is made up of 14 amino acids. Germline CDR1 and CDR2: KGHSH and LQKENI. The CDR3: CASSPTTGVETQYF.

The CDR3 sequence is CATSREQGAGQPQHF. This chain uses TRBV15 with TRBJ1-5; TCRdb's assignment of TRBD1 cannot be checked, as there is no DNA. CDR1 and CDR2 (germline): LNHNV, YYDKDF (reference sequence). CDR3 length: 15 amino acids. The whole variable domain, filled in from reference TRBV15 and TRBJ1-5, reads DAMVIQNPRYQVTQFGKPVTLSCSQTLNHNVMYWYQQKSSQAPKLLFHYYDKDFNNEADTPDNFQSRRPNTSFCFLDIRSPGLGDTAMYLCATSREQGAGQPQHFGDGTRLSIL.

V and J are TRBV5-1 and TRBJ1-2. The V gene's germline CDR1 is SGHRS and CDR2 YFSETQ. The CDR3 runs to 16 residues. CDR3 in amino acids: CASSFGSQPNNYGYTF.

V and J are TRBV27 and TRBJ2-7; without DNA, the TCRdb call of TRBD1 cannot be checked. CDR3 length: 16 residues. CDR1 and CDR2 from the germline V gene are MNHEY and SMNVEV (reference sequence). The CDR3 spells CASSPSQGQLSYEQYF.

The chain couples TRBV5-1 to TRBJ2-7. CDR3 length: 13 residues. Germline-derived CDR1 and CDR2 are SGHRS and YFSETQ. CDR3 loop: CASRCGVCNEQYF.

The chain has TRBV20-1 and TRBJ2-3. Germline assignment: CDR1 DFQATT and CDR2 SNEGSKA (reference sequence). The CDR3 sequence is 15 residues long. CDR3: CSAITRALSTDTQYF.

This chain joins TRBV24-1 and TRBJ1-2. The CDR3 is 16 residues long. Germline V CDR1 and CDR2: KGHDR, SFDVKD. The CDR3 protein is CATSDLRSPENYGYTF.

J is TRBJ2-5 and V is TRBV7-8; TCRdb indicates TRBD1, and absent DNA this call remains unverified. This CDR3 contains 13 residues. Germline V gene data show CDR1 as SGHVS and CDR2 as FQNEAQ. The chain's CDR3 is CASSFHRGETQYF.